This record looks at one T cell receptor beta chain sequence and its context. Antigen: not known. Treg sorting used a CD4+CD25+CD127-/low gate. Overall study findings and caveats: Tumor memory CD4+ T cell TCR gene usage was found to cluster with blood and lymph node memory CD4+ cells and with lymph node naive CD4+ cells. Tumor Treg TCRs overlapped most with tumor naive CD4+ cells.

Germline trimming cut 0 bases from V and 9 bases from J; bases unmatched to any gene: 14. The germline CDR1 and CDR2 sequences are SGHVS and FQNEAQ. The CDR3 has 17 residues. Full-length variable regions came from constant-region reverse primers plus semi-nested Nested Universal Primer A PCR. Each CDR3 protein gets one entry after TCRdb re-called the 5' RACE reads with MiXCR. The sample lists 9,500 to 15,000 distinct CDR3 sequences; roughly 51% were seen once. Source material: tumor-infiltrating Tregs sorted from the breast tumor. This receptor was taken from a female donor with breast cancer. V usage is TRBV7-8 and J usage is TRBJ2-4; TRBD2 matches 7 bases. The CDR3 reads CASSLARGGTGWVIQYF. In nucleotides, the CDR3 is TGTGCCAGCAGCTTAGCGCGGGGAGGGACGGGGTGGGTCATTCAGTACTTC.